This TCR beta chain was sequenced in a study of T cells after posttransplantation cyclophosphamide. Study findings and constraints: Recipient CMV seropositivity and CMV reactivation strongly tracked TRB clonality.

The data were produced by immunoSEQ multiplex PCR, yet TCRdb's version contains in-frame clones alone and is incomplete. This sample carries more than 50,000 clones, roughly 84% of them seen once, and the ten largest clones take roughly 2.8%. The germline CDR1 and CDR2 sequences are MNHEY and SMNVEV (reference sequence). The V gene lost 5 bases and the J gene lost 7 bases, with 20 bases spanning the gap. The CDR3 is 16 residues long. To note about this clone: What it recognizes is unknown.

This chain uses TRBV27 with TRBJ1-4, with D possibly matching TRBD1 (6 bases). The sequencing input was PBMCs. This clonotype originated in a young man with a blood cancer, CMV-positive, and with a related stem cell donor. CDR3 sequence: CASSRQGSGTIEKLFF. As DNA, the CDR3 is TGTGCCAGCAGTCGGCAGGGGAGTGGTACGATTGAAAAACTGTTTTTT.